These 32 T cell receptor beta chains share one sample of origin, sequenced in a study of T-cell memory formation after mild COVID-19. From the 5' RACE reads, TCRdb called clonotypes with MiXCR, one entry per CDR3 protein. The table lists about 400,000 distinct CDR3 sequences, 15% to 20% of them singletons. Sequenced sample: PBMCs or a T cell subset sorted from them (not recorded which). The receptors derive from a man younger than 35 who had mild COVID-19 (a few samples of this study predate the infection). Cell type and time point are not known.

This clonotype was seen only a few times. J is TRBJ2-7 and V is TRBV6-2 or TRBV6-3; D is possibly TRBD1 (5 bases). Germline V gene data show CDR1 as MNHEY and CDR2 as SVGEGT. This CDR3 has 16 amino acids. The V end lost 6 bases, the J end lost 2 bases, and 20 bases lay between the germline ends. CDR3 protein: CASRPFRVIPPYEQYF. The CDR3 region has the DNA TGTGCCAGCAGACCTTTCAGGGTAATCCCCCCCTACGAGCAGTACTTC.

The gene calls are TRBV9 and TRBJ1-6, with a possible D match to TRBD1 (5 bases). V gave up 4 bases and J gave up 9 bases, with 14 bases separating them. The CDR3 runs to 14 residues. The V gene's germline CDR1 is SGDLS and CDR2 YYNGEE. Written as DNA, the CDR3 is TGTGCCAGCAGCACTCACGGGGGGGGTTCACCCCTCCACTTT. It yields the protein CASSTHGGGSPLHF. The whole variable domain, filled in from reference TRBV9 and TRBJ1-6, reads DSGVTQTPKHLITATGQRVTLRCSPRSGDLSVYWYQQSLDQGLQFLIQYYNGEERAKGNILERFSAQQFPDLHSELNLSSLELGDSALYFCASSTHGGGSPLHFGNGTRLTVT.

This clonotype has more than one count but fewer than ten. The CDR3 spells CASRGLYTEAFF. DNA for the CDR3: TGTGCCAGCAGGGGTTTGTACACTGAAGCTTTCTTT. This chain joins TRBV6-2 or TRBV6-3 and TRBJ1-1; D remains unclear. Trimming pared 6 bases from V and 3 bases from J, leaving 8 bases between. The CDR3 extends over 12 amino acids. The germline V gene has CDR1 MNHEY and CDR2 SVGEGT.

This clonotype was counted between two and nine times. The chain combines TRBV28 with TRBJ2-7; 9 nucleotides match TRBD1. CDR1 is MDHEN and CDR2 is SYDVKM in the germline V gene. The J segment lost 0 bases and the V segment lost 11 bases, leaving 8 bases of the junction unmatched. The CDR3 has 14 residues. The CDR3 loop is CACGGQGSSYEQYV. The DNA for the CDR3 is TGTGCCTGCGGGGGACAGGGCAGCTCCTACGAGCAGTACGTC.

This chain connects TRBV6-5 to TRBJ2-3, with D uncertain. Germline V gene lookup returns CDR1 MNHEY and CDR2 SVGAGI. This CDR3 has 14 residues. The V and J ends lost 3 bases and 2 bases respectively, with 9 bases between them. CDR3 amino acids: CASSYRLATDTQYF. Here the CDR3 DNA reads TGTGCCAGCAGTTATAGGCTTGCCACAGATACGCAGTATTTT.

This clonotype has a handful of counts. The V call is TRBV4-3, the J call TRBJ1-3; no clear D gene. Germline V gene sequence: CDR1 LGHNA, CDR2 YSLEER. This CDR3 has 14 residues. Deletions cut 0 bases from V and 4 bases from J, with 7 bases between. CDR3 in DNA: TGCGCCAGCAGCCAAGACGGGTACGGAAACACCATATATTTT. This encodes CASSQDGYGNTIYF.

This clonotype has just a few counts. This rearrangement joins TRBV5-6 to TRBJ1-2; perhaps TRBD1 as D (5 bases). V was clipped by 0 bases and J by 8 bases, with 14 bases between them. Germline CDR1 and CDR2: SGHDT and YYEEEE. The CDR3 is made up of 14 amino acids. CDR3 DNA: TGTGCCAGCAGCTTGGTTTGGCAGGGTGAAGGCTACACCTTC. Encoded protein: CASSLVWQGEGYTF.

This clonotype was observed many times. The DNA for the CDR3 is TGTGCCAGCAGCTTGGGACAGGCCACTGAAGCTTTCTTT. Translation: CASSLGQATEAFF. This sequence joins TRBV7-2 and TRBJ1-1; 8 bases align to TRBD1. The CDR3 has 13 residues. CDR1 and CDR2 from the germline V gene are SGHTA and FQGNSA. Trimming took 3 bases from V and 4 from J; bases not matched to a gene: 1.

This rearrangement joins TRBV4-1 to TRBJ2-7; the D is unclear. Per germline, CDR1 MGHRA and CDR2 YSYEKL. The CDR3 spans 14 residues. Trimming took off 1 base at V and 4 bases at J, with 11 bases between the two ends. For the CDR3, the DNA is TGCGCCAGCAGCCAAGTATCCCAGGAATACGAGCAGTACTTC. Protein: CASSQVSQEYEQYF.

The V call is TRBV6-2 or TRBV6-3, the J call TRBJ1-1; D is possibly TRBD1 (5 bases). Germline V lookup: CDR1 MNHEY, CDR2 SVGEGT. The CDR3 spans 15 residues. V shed 7 bases and J shed 4 bases, with 19 bases lying between them. CDR3 residues: CASINPARGSTEAFF. CDR3 bases: TGTGCCAGCATCAACCCCGCAAGGGGTAGCACTGAAGCTTTCTTT.

This sequence joins TRBV20-1 and TRBJ1-2; TRBD1 might be the D (5 bases). The V and J ends lost 3 bases and 8 bases respectively, with 22 bases between them. Germline values: CDR1 DFQATT, CDR2 SNEGSKA (reference sequence). The CDR3 extends over 15 amino acids. The CDR3 sequence: CSASREEVAGEGYTF. In DNA form, the CDR3 reads TGCAGTGCTAGCCGTGAGGAAGTTGCGGGGGAAGGCTACACCTTC.

The V and J genes are TRBV19 and TRBJ2-5; possibly TRBD1 or TRBD2 for D (6 bases each). Trimming took off 5 bases at V and 0 bases at J, with 10 bases between the two ends. CDR3 length: 14 amino acids. The germline V gene has CDR1 LNHDA and CDR2 SQIVND (reference sequence). CDR3 amino acids: CASSWGANQETQYF. Here the CDR3 DNA reads TGTGCCAGTAGTTGGGGGGCGAACCAAGAGACCCAGTACTTC.

The V gene is TRBV28, the J gene TRBJ1-1; D call uncertain. The V gene lost 3 bases and the J gene lost 7 bases, with 15 bases spanning the gap. Germline lookup yields CDR1 MDHEN and CDR2 SYDVKM. This CDR3 has 14 residues. CDR3 sequence (DNA): TGTGCCAGCAGTTTGACGTGGATCCGTGGTGAAGCTTTCTTT. This translates into CASSLTWIRGEAFF.

This clonotype showed up many times. J is TRBJ2-1 and V is TRBV20-1, with D perhaps TRBD1 or TRBD2 (5 bases each). Germline values: CDR1 DFQATT, CDR2 SNEGSKA (reference sequence). The CDR3 totals 15 residues. V gave up 0 bases and J gave up 2 bases, with 11 bases separating them. CDR3 coding DNA: TGCAGTGCTAGAGATGGACGGGGACCCTACAATGAGCAGTTCTTC. It codes for CSARDGRGPYNEQFF.

This clonotype was recorded a few times. CDR3: CASSRAGATDTQYF. The CDR3 DNA reads as TGTGCCAGCAGTCGAGCGGGGGCCACAGATACGCAGTATTTT. This chain connects TRBV7-6 to TRBJ2-3; 8 bases fit TRBD2. Germline CDR1 is SGHVS and CDR2 is FNYEAQ. This CDR3 has 14 residues. V lost 6 bases, J lost 2 bases, and 4 bases stayed unmatched.

This chain joins TRBV4-1 and TRBJ2-3, with D hard to call. The CDR3 covers 14 residues. Germline-derived CDR1 and CDR2 are MGHRA and YSYEKL. Trimming removed 1 base from V and 5 bases from J, with 10 bases in between. The DNA of the CDR3 is TGCGCCAGCAGCCAAGTGGCCAGGAAAGATACGCAGTATTTT. As protein: CASSQVARKDTQYF.

Written as DNA, the CDR3 is TGTGCCACCAGCAGAGATCAGGGGGGACGCGAAAAACTGTTTTTT. It codes for CATSRDQGGREKLFF. The chain has TRBV15 and TRBJ1-4; 7 bases match TRBD1. This CDR3 is 15 amino acids long. Germline values: CDR1 LNHNV, CDR2 YYDKDF (reference sequence). V shed 0 bases and J 8 bases; nucleotides not matched to a gene: 6.

This clonotype has just a few counts. The chain employs TRBV6-5 and TRBJ1-4; 7 bases agree with TRBD1. Germline-derived CDR1 and CDR2 are MNHEY and SVGAGI. The CDR3 spans 14 residues. The V segment lost 6 bases and the J segment 6 bases; nucleotides outside the gene matches: 7. The CDR3 reads CASRNRGWDEKLFF. The CDR3 bases are TGTGCCAGCAGGAACAGGGGTTGGGATGAAAAACTGTTTTTT.

A few counts support this clonotype. One end of the junction is discordant with germline, which a read error may explain. The chain couples TRBV7-2 to TRBJ2-1, with 11 bases that match TRBD2. Germline V lookup: CDR1 SGHTA, CDR2 FQGNSA. CDR3 length: 15 amino acids. The CDR3 DNA sequence: TGTGCCAGCATCTTATTTCTAGCGGGGGGCAATGAGCAGTTCTTC. It yields the protein CASILFLAGGNEQFF.

The chain recombines TRBV4-3 with TRBJ1-1, with D possibly TRBD1 on 6 matching bases. This CDR3 has 16 amino acids. Germline V lookup: CDR1 LGHNA, CDR2 YSLEER. V dropped 1 base and J dropped 1 base, with 13 bases sitting between them. The DNA of the CDR3 is TGCGCCAGCAGCCAAGTCAGGGGCGACCGGAACACTGAAGCTTTCTTT. Its protein product is CASSQVRGDRNTEAFF.

CDR3 sequence reads: CSASVGLGYTF. The CDR3 region has the DNA TGCAGTGCTAGCGTTGGATTAGGCTACACCTTC. The rearrangement links TRBV20-1 to TRBJ1-2; D is ambiguous. V lost 3 bases and J lost 8, with 10 bases in between. CDR3 length: 11 amino acids. Germline V lookup: CDR1 DFQATT, CDR2 SNEGSKA (reference sequence).

This chain uses TRBV7-8 with TRBJ1-6, with 8 bases matching TRBD1. Losses at the gene ends were 5 bases for V and 0 bases for J; bases not matched to a gene: 3. Germline-derived CDR1 and CDR2 are SGHVS and FQNEAQ. The CDR3 is 16 residues long. CDR3 amino acids: CASSADRGSYNSPLHF. In DNA form, the CDR3 reads TGTGCCAGCAGCGCCGACAGGGGCTCCTATAATTCACCCCTCCACTTT.

V gene TRBV6-6 combines with J gene TRBJ2-1, with D perhaps given as TRBD1 or TRBD2 (7 bases each). This CDR3 contains 19 residues. V shed 0 bases and J shed 8 bases, with 26 bases lying between them. Germline lookup yields CDR1 MNHNY and CDR2 SVGAGI (reference sequence). The CDR3 reads CASSYSRLLGHRGGDEQFF. The CDR3 DNA sequence: TGTGCCAGCAGTTACTCGAGGTTGCTAGGGCACAGGGGAGGGGATGAGCAGTTCTTC.

This rearrangement joins TRBV7-2 to TRBJ1-2, with a possible D match to TRBD1 (5 bases). This CDR3 comprises 15 residues. The V end lost 1 base, the J end lost 4 bases, and 13 bases lay between the germline ends. CDR1 and CDR2 (germline): SGHTA, FQGNSA. CDR3 in DNA: TGTGCCAGCAGCTTAGAGAGGGGCGTTTTCTATGGCTACACCTTC. Protein: CASSLERGVFYGYTF.

The chain is built from TRBV7-2 and TRBJ2-1, with 12 bases that match TRBD2. The length of the CDR3 is 15 residues. Germline V lookup: CDR1 SGHTA, CDR2 FQGNSA. V dropped 5 bases and J dropped 6; count of bases not matched to a gene: 5. The CDR3 region is CASSRASGGANEQFF. CDR3 DNA sequence: TGTGCCAGCAGCCGTGCTAGCGGGGGGGCCAATGAGCAGTTCTTC.

The rearrangement links TRBV4-1 to TRBJ2-7; 8 nucleotides align to TRBD1. The germline CDR1 and CDR2 sequences are MGHRA and YSYEKL. With 1 base clipped from V and 3 bases from J, the junction kept 8 bases outside the gene matches. This CDR3 has 16 residues. CDR3 bases: TGCGCCAGCAGCCAAGGCCGGGACAGGCCTCTCTACGAGCAGTACTTC. Protein product: CASSQGRDRPLYEQYF.

The chain has TRBV4-3 and TRBJ1-2, with 9 bases aligning to TRBD1. Per the germline V gene, CDR1 is LGHNA and CDR2 is YSLEER. V lost 1 base and J lost 4; bases outside the gene matches: 4. This CDR3 spans 15 amino acids. In DNA form, the CDR3 reads TGCGCCAGCAGCCAAGTGGGGACAGGGTTCTATGGCTACACCTTC. Translating gives CASSQVGTGFYGYTF.

This sequence joins TRBV27 and TRBJ2-1, with D maybe TRBD2 (5 bases). Deletions cut 5 bases from V and 10 bases from J, with 15 bases between. There are 13 residues in the CDR3. Germline V lookup: CDR1 MNHEY, CDR2 SMNVEV (reference sequence). The CDR3 DNA is TGTGCCAGCAGTCCGGGGTTGCGGAAAGAGCAGTTCTTC. As protein: CASSPGLRKEQFF.

A few counts support this clonotype. The CDR3 here is CASSQAQGYGYTF. The CDR3 DNA reads as TGTGCCAGCAGCCAAGCACAGGGGTATGGCTACACCTTC. J is TRBJ1-2 and V is TRBV3-1; 7 positions agree with TRBD1. V gave up 1 base and J gave up 5 bases; unmatched junction bases: 1. The CDR3 spans 13 residues. Germline V gene data show CDR1 as LGHDT and CDR2 as YNNKEL (reference sequence).

In nucleotides, the CDR3 is TGCGCCAGCAGCCAAGGGGGGGCGGAGTTCATAGGGCAGCCCCAGCATTTT. Its protein is CASSQGGAEFIGQPQHF. The chain combines TRBV4-3 with TRBJ1-5; TRBD1 is a possible D gene (6 bases). Germline V gene data show CDR1 as LGHNA and CDR2 as YSLEER. The CDR3 has 17 residues. The germline V and J ends were trimmed by 1 base and 7 bases, with 20 bases remaining between them.

This clonotype came up a few times. The chain is built from TRBV6-5 and TRBJ1-1, with a possible D match to TRBD1 (5 bases). The CDR3 is 15 residues long. V was trimmed by 2 bases and J by 3 bases, leaving 13 bases between them. CDR1 and CDR2 from the germline V gene are MNHEY and SVGAGI. The CDR3 nucleotides read TGTGCCAGCAGTTACCAGGGTTTCGGGGACACTGAAGCTTTCTTT. It specifies CASSYQGFGDTEAFF.

The rearrangement links TRBV20-1 to TRBJ2-3; unclear D gene. The CDR3 spans 14 residues. Trimming took 5 bases from V and 0 from J, leaving 12 bases between them. CDR1 is DFQATT, CDR2 SNEGSKA, per germline (reference sequence). The CDR3 bases are TGCAGTGCTGCGCGTTCTCCTAGCACAGATACGCAGTATTTT. The encoded protein is CSAARSPSTDTQYF.